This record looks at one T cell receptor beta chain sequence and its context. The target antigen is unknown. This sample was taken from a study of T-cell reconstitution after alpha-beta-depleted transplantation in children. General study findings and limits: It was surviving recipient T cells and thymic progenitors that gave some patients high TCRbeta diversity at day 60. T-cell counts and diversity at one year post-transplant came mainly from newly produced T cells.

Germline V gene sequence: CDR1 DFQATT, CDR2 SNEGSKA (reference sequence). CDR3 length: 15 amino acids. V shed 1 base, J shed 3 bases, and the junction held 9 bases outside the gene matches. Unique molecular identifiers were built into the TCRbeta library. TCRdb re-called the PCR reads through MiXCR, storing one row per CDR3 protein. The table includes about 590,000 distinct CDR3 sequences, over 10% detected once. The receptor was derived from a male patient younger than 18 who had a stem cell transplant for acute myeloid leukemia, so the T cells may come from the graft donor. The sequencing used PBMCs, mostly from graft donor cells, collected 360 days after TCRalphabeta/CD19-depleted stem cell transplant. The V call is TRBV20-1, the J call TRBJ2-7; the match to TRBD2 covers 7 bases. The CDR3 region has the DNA TGCAGTGCTAGAGTAGGCGCTAGCGGAGTCTACGAGCAGTACTTC. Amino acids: CSARVGASGVYEQYF.